Reported below is one T cell receptor beta chain. The data belong to a study of immune cell composition in non-small cell lung cancer. The V end lost 2 bases, the J end lost 1 base, and 8 bases lay between the germline ends. CDR1 is MNHNY, CDR2 SVGAGI, per germline (reference sequence). This CDR3 is built from 14 residues. TCRdb's table, derived via immunoSEQ multiplex PCR, lists solely in-frame clones and lacks some. The table records roughly 1,500 clones, approximately 66% of them present only once. Normal lung was taken at the farthest possible site, at least 3 cm from tumour. The receptor was isolated from a human donor with non-small cell lung cancer. Sequences were obtained from non-adjacent lung tissue. This sequence joins TRBV6-6 and TRBJ2-5, with TRBD1 as a possible D gene (5 bases). The CDR3, as DNA: TGTGCCAGCAGTTACGACAGTACCCAAGAGACCCAGTACTTC. Amino acid sequence: CASSYDSTQETQYF.